This record looks at one T cell receptor beta chain sequence and its context. These data originate in a study of blood T cell repertoires in COVID-19. About the research overall: COVID-19 samples collected from the United States, Italy and Spain covered acute and convalescent phases. Nucleic acid was either cDNA or gDNA, and it came from T cells, B-cell-depleted T cells, or PBMCs.

Original analysis: Scientists estimated how many nucleated cells there were by amplifying reference gene primers. Clones were read by immunoSEQ multiplex PCR, and TCRdb kept only the in-frame ones, dropping some. V and J calls and clone size are as listed in that table; D and trimming were resolved from the DNA. The table lists 52,000 or so clones, roughly 85% of them singletons. This CDR3 comprises 14 residues. Losses at the gene ends were 5 bases for V and 2 bases for J; bases not matched to a gene: 2. In germline, CDR1 is MNHNY, CDR2 SVGAGI (reference sequence). The chain joins TRBV6-6 to TRBJ2-7; 11 bases agree with TRBD2. Material: peripheral blood. This TCR derives from a man older than 75 with acute or convalescent COVID-19. For the CDR3, the DNA is TGTGCCAGCAGTCAACTAGCGGGGGCCTACGAGCAGTACTTC. Its translation: CASSQLAGAYEQYF.